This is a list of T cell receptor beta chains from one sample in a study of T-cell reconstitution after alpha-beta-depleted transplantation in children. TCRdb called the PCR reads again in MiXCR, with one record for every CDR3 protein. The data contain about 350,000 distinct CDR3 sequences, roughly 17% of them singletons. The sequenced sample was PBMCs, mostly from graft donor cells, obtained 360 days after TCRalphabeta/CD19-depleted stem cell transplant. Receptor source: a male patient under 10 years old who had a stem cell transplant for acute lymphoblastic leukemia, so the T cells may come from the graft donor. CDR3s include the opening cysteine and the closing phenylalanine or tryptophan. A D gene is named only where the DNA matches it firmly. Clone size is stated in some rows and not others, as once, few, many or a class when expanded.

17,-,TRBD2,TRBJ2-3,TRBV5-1,TGCGCCAGCAGCTTGGTGGTGCTAGCGGCCAGGAGAGATACGCAGTATTTT,CASSLVVLAARRDTQYF
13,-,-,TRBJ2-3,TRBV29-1,TGCAGCGTTGATGCCTCAGCCACAGATACGCAGTATTTT,CSVDASATDTQYF
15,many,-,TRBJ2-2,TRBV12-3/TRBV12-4,TGTGCCAGCAGTCCTCGGAGGGTTGACACCGGGGAGCTGTTTTTT,CASSPRRVDTGELFF
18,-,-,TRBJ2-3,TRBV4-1,TGCGCCAGCAGCCATCCCAGTTCGAGGAGGGGGTTCGCAGATACGCAGTATTTT,CASSHPSSRRGFADTQYF
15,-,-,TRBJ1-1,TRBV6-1,TGTGCCAGCAGTGAATTTGGGTTCGTGAACACTGAAGCTTTCTTT,CASSEFGFVNTEAFF
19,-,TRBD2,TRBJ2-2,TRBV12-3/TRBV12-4,TGTGCCAGCATCCCGAGCCGAGGACTAGCGGGAGTCCAGACAGGGGAGCTGTTTTTT,CASIPSRGLAGVQTGELFF
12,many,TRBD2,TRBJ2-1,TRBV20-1,TGCAGTGCTTGTAATAGCGGGAGTCAGCAGTTCTTC,CSACNSGSQQFF
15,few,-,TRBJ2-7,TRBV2,TGTGCCAGCCCTGGTCCTCTAGCGAGCTCCTACGAGCAGTACTTC,CASPGPLASSYEQYF
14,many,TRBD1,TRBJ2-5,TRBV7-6,TGTGCCAGCAGCTTAGGAGGGGGCGCGGAGACCCAGTACTTC,CASSLGGGAETQYF
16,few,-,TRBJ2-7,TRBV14,TGTGCCAGCAGCCCGACCGAAGGCGAGGGCTCCTACGAGCAGTACTTC,CASSPTEGEGSYEQYF
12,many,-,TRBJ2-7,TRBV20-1,TGCAGTGCCCCCCGTCCCGGTGACGAGCAGTACTTC,CSAPRPGDEQYF
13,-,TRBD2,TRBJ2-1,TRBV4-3,TGCGCCAGCAGCCAAGAAGGGGACTACGAGCAGTTCTTC,CASSQEGDYEQFF
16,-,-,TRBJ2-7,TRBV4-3,TGCGCCAGCAGCCAACTGCAGGGACGGGAAACCTACGAGCAGTACTTC,CASSQLQGRETYEQYF
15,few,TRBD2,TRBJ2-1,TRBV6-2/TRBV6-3,TGTGCCAGCAGTTACCCTCTAGCGGGAGGGGGTGAGCAGTTCTTC,CASSYPLAGGGEQFF
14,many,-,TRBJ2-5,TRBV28,TGTGCCAGCAGTTTATTAGGTGTCCAAGAGACCCAGTACTTC,CASSLLGVQETQYF
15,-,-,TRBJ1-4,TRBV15,TGTGCCACCAGCCGCGATTGGGCGTTCAATGAAAAACTGTTTTTT,CATSRDWAFNEKLFF
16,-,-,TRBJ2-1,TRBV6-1,TGTGCCAGCAGTCCCCGCCGTGGAGGGGGCACAAATGAGCAGTTCTTC,CASSPRRGGGTNEQFF
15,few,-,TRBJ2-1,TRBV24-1,TGTGCCACCAGTGATCCCGGCGGGTTGTACAATGAGCAGTTCTTC,CATSDPGGLYNEQFF
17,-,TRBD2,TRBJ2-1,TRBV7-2,TGTGCCAGCAGCCCTGGGAGGGGACTAGGGGACTACAATGAGCAGTTCTTC,CASSPGRGLGDYNEQFF
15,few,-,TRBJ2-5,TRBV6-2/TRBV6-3,TGTGCCAGCCGGGAACAAATCGAGGGAGTAGTGACCCAGTACTTC,CASREQIEGVVTQYF
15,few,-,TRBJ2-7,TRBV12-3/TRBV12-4,TGTGCCAGCAGCCGGCTACGGACAGCAGGAAACGAGCAGTACTTC,CASSRLRTAGNEQYF
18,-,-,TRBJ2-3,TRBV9,TGTGCCAGCAGCCCAGCAGGGGTTCCCCGACCCTTCACAGATACGCAGTATTTT,CASSPAGVPRPFTDTQYF
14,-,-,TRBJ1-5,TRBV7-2,TGTGCCAGCAGCAACGGGGCAGGGAATCAGCCCCAGCATTTT,CASSNGAGNQPQHF
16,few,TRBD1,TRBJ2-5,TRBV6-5,TGTGCCAGCAGTTACCTCGATCGGACAGGTCAAGAGACCCAGTACTTC,CASSYLDRTGQETQYF
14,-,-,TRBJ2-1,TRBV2,TGTGCCAGCAGTGAACTGAGGTCTTGGAATGAGCAGTTCTTC,CASSELRSWNEQFF
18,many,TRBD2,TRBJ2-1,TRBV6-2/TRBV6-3,TGTGCCAGCAGTCCCAAAAGACTAGCGGGCCTCCTCTACAATGAGCAGTTCTTC,CASSPKRLAGLLYNEQFF
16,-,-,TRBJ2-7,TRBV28,TGTGCCAGCAGTTTAGGGGGAGGAGCCGGGAGCAACGAGCAGTACTTC,CASSLGGGAGSNEQYF
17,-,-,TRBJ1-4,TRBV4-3,TGCGCCAGCAGCCCACAAGTCTCCGGGACTCTGAACGAAAAACTGTTTTTT,CASSPQVSGTLNEKLFF
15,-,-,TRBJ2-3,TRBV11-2,TGTGCCAGCAGCTTAGATTCGGGGTTCCAAGATACGCAGTATTTT,CASSLDSGFQDTQYF
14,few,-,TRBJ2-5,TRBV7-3,TGTGCCAGCAGCTTAAGGGGAGGCACAGAGACCCAGTACTTC,CASSLRGGTETQYF
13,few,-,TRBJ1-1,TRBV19,TGTGCCAGTAATGCTGGTCTGTACACTGAAGCTTTCTTT,CASNAGLYTEAFF
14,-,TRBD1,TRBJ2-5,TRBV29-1,TGCAGCGTTGGGGGGACAGGGGGCCTGGAGACCCAGTACTTC,CSVGGTGGLETQYF